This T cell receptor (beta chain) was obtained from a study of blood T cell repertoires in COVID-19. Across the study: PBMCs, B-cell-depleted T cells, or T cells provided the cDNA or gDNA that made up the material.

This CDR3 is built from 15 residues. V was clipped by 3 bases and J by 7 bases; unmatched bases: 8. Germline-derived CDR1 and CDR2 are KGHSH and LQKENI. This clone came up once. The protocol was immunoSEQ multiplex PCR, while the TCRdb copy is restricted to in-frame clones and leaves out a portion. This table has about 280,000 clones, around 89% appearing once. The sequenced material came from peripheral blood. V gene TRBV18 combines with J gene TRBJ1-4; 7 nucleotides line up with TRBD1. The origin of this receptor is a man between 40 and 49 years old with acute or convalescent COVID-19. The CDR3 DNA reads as TGTGCCAGCTCACCGGACAGGCCCCGGGGTGAAAAACTGTTTTTT. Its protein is CASSPDRPRGEKLFF.